The 27 T cell receptor beta chains reported below all come from one sample, sequenced in a study of CD8 T cells in ankylosing spondylitis. From the 5' RACE reads, TCRdb called clonotypes with MiXCR, one entry per CDR3 protein. In the table there are 150,000 to 200,000 distinct CDR3 sequences, 10% to 15% of which are singletons. Sample: blood, either unsorted or a sorted T cell fraction (not recorded which). Source of these receptors: a female donor with ankylosing spondylitis or in good health (not recorded which).

This clonotype was seen more than once but under ten times. The rearrangement links TRBV12-3 or TRBV12-4 to TRBJ1-1; maybe TRBD1 (6 bases). V was cut by 7 bases and J by 4 bases, with 16 bases left in between. The CDR3 loop spans 14 amino acids. CDR3 in amino acids: CASTPQQGITEAFF. The CDR3 bases are TGTGCCAGCACCCCTCAGCAGGGGATCACTGAAGCTTTCTTT.

The CDR3 sequence: CSARGGGAQETQYF. As DNA, the CDR3 is TGCAGTGCTAGAGGAGGGGGAGCCCAAGAGACCCAGTACTTC. The chain has TRBV20-1 and TRBJ2-5, with D maybe TRBD1 (6 bases). Germline CDR1 is DFQATT and CDR2 is SNEGSKA (reference sequence). The V and J ends lost 1 base and 1 base respectively, with 10 bases between them. CDR3 length equals 14 residues.

The chain links TRBV19 to TRBJ2-1; 11 bases are a match to TRBD2. Germline CDR1 and CDR2: LNHDA and SQIVND (reference sequence). The CDR3 runs to 15 residues. J gave up 0 bases and V 10 bases, and 5 bases lay outside the gene matches. The chain's CDR3 is CATGTSGSSYNEQFF. The CDR3 DNA follows: TGTGCCACCGGGACTAGCGGTAGCTCCTACAATGAGCAGTTCTTC.

This clonotype was seen at least ten times. The chain is built from TRBV2 and TRBJ2-7, with 8 bases lining up with TRBD1. The trim removed 3 bases at V and 1 base at J, leaving 14 bases unmatched. This CDR3 contains 18 residues. CDR1 SNHLY and CDR2 FYNNEI come from the germline V gene. The CDR3 DNA sequence: TGTGCCAGCAGTGATGGGGGAGGCCGGACAGGGCTATCCTACGAGCAGTACTTC. Translation: CASSDGGGRTGLSYEQYF.

This clonotype was seen repeatedly, ten times or more. The chain combines TRBV7-8 with TRBJ1-5; tentatively, D is TRBD1 (6 bases). CDR1 and CDR2 from the germline V gene are SGHVS and FQNEAQ. V was trimmed by 5 bases and J by 7 bases, leaving 15 bases between them. This CDR3 has 14 residues. The CDR3, as DNA: TGTGCCAGCAGCGGAGGGGACAATGAGCAGCCCCAGCATTTT. Amino acid sequence: CASSGGDNEQPQHF.

Many counts were recorded for this clonotype. The V call is TRBV12-3 or TRBV12-4, the J call TRBJ2-7, with D unresolved. Deletions cut 11 bases from V and 4 bases from J, with 21 bases between. The CDR3 runs 14 residues. CDR3 DNA: TGTGCCGGAATGACCCCCGGGTGGTCGTACGAGCAGTACTTC. It is translated as CAGMTPGWSYEQYF.

This clonotype was detected many times. The chain uses TRBV29-1 and TRBJ2-3, with TRBD2 as a possible D gene (7 bases). The CDR3 has 15 residues. Trimming shortened V by 7 bases and J by 2 bases, and 19 bases separated the two germline ends. The germline CDR1 and CDR2 sequences are SQVTM and ANQGSEA. The CDR3 reads CSAREGTHFTDTQYF. Here the CDR3 DNA reads TGCAGCGCGAGGGAGGGGACACACTTCACAGATACGCAGTATTTT.

The J gene is TRBJ1-3, the V gene TRBV6-5; D not certain. The germline V gene encodes CDR1 MNHEY and CDR2 SVGAGI. V gave up 4 bases and J gave up 0 bases, with 13 bases separating them. The CDR3 consists of 16 residues. CDR3 coding DNA: TGTGCCAGCAGTTTCGGCCACACGGACTCTGGAAACACCATATATTTT. This translates into CASSFGHTDSGNTIYF.

The V and J genes are TRBV20-1 and TRBJ2-5, with 9 bases matching TRBD2. Germline CDR1 reads DFQATT; CDR2 reads SNEGSKA (reference sequence). V shed 1 base, J shed 0 bases, and the junction held 3 bases outside the gene matches. The CDR3 runs to 15 residues. CDR3 amino acids: CSARGASGDQETQYF. CDR3 bases: TGCAGTGCTAGAGGGGCTAGCGGGGACCAAGAGACCCAGTACTTC.

This clonotype has only a few counts. The chain employs TRBV7-2 and TRBJ2-3; D is unresolved. Trimming pared 1 base from V and 5 bases from J, leaving 7 bases between. Germline CDR1 reads SGHTA; CDR2 reads FQGNSA. This CDR3 comprises 13 residues. The CDR3 here is CASSLVLGDTQYF. CDR3 DNA: TGTGCCAGCAGCTTAGTTCTGGGAGATACGCAGTATTTT.

This clonotype has a count of ten or more. This rearrangement joins TRBV19 to TRBJ1-5, with D hard to call. This CDR3 is built from 14 residues. V was trimmed by 3 bases and J by 11 bases, leaving 17 bases between them. The germline V gene encodes CDR1 LNHDA and CDR2 SQIVND (reference sequence). CDR3 sequence reads: CASSMGAGSWAQHF. CDR3 nucleotides: TGTGCCAGTAGTATGGGCGCAGGTTCCTGGGCCCAGCATTTT.

This clonotype was found many times. This chain connects TRBV4-1 to TRBJ1-1; TRBD1 might be the D (5 bases). The CDR3 is 14 residues long. Between the trimmed V and J ends, which lost 6 bases and 4 bases, there was a span of 15 bases. Germline-derived CDR1 and CDR2 are MGHRA and YSYEKL. CDR3 sequence: CASRGPLRATEAFF. DNA of the CDR3: TGCGCCAGCAGGGGGCCCCTACGGGCCACTGAAGCTTTCTTT.

This clonotype appeared many times. The chain uses TRBV7-2 and TRBJ2-1; 7 bases agree with TRBD1. With V trimmed by 1 base and J by 8 bases, 8 bases remained unmatched. Per germline, CDR1 SGHTA and CDR2 FQGNSA. The CDR3 is 15 amino acids. CDR3 sequence: CASSLGQGGWDEQFF. The CDR3 bases are TGTGCCAGCAGCTTAGGACAGGGTGGATGGGATGAGCAGTTCTTC.

This clonotype was seen repeatedly, ten times or more. The J gene is TRBJ1-6, the V gene TRBV7-2; TRBD1 might be the D (5 bases). The CDR3 runs 14 residues. Germline V gene lookup returns CDR1 SGHTA and CDR2 FQGNSA. Trimming took off 4 bases at V and 6 bases at J, with 10 bases between the two ends. CDR3 nucleotide sequence: TGTGCCAGCAGCTGGCCCGGGGGTAATTCACCCCTCCACTTT. Translating gives CASSWPGGNSPLHF.

This clonotype was counted at least ten times. This sequence joins TRBV15 and TRBJ1-5; 10 nucleotides align to TRBD1. Germline V gives CDR1 LNHNV, CDR2 YYDKDF (reference sequence). The CDR3 spans 14 residues. J lost 7 bases, V lost 4 bases, and 4 bases had no gene match. The CDR3 is CATSTGTGVQPQHF. The CDR3 DNA follows: TGTGCCACCAGCACCGGGACAGGGGTCCAGCCCCAGCATTTT. The full variable domain, its missing parts supplied by reference TRBV15 and TRBJ1-5, is DAMVIQNPRYQVTQFGKPVTLSCSQTLNHNVMYWYQQKSSQAPKLLFHYYDKDFNNEADTPDNFQSRRPNTSFCFLDIRSPGLGDTAMYLCATSTGTGVQPQHFGDGTRLSIL.

In regard to this clonotype: One base away lies a much larger clone, so this may be a sequencing read error. The chain recombines TRBV11-2 with TRBJ1-3; D is undetermined. V dropped 5 bases and J dropped 4 bases, with 9 bases sitting between them. The CDR3 runs 13 residues. CDR1 is SGHAT and CDR2 is FQNNGV in the germline V gene. CDR3 residues: CASSPWTGNTIYF. The CDR3 DNA reads as TGTGCCAGCAGCCCCTGGACGGGAAACACCATATATTTT.

At least ten counts were recorded for this clonotype. The rearrangement links TRBV4-2 to TRBJ2-1; TRBD2 aligns across 16 bases. V shed 1 base, J shed 7 bases, and the junction held 19 bases outside the gene matches. The CDR3 spans 22 residues. Germline V gene data show CDR1 as LGHNA and CDR2 as YNFKEQ. The CDR3, as DNA: TGTGCCAGCAGCCAAGGGGCCCAACCGGGACTAGCGGGAGGGCCTTCAAGAAATGAGCAGTTCTTC. Protein product: CASSQGAQPGLAGGPSRNEQFF.

This clonotype appeared many times. The V call is TRBV11-2, the J call TRBJ2-7; D may be TRBD2 (6 bases). The CDR3 has 14 amino acids. Between the trimmed V and J ends, which lost 2 bases and 3 bases, there was a span of 11 bases. From germline, CDR1 is SGHAT and CDR2 FQNNGV. CDR3 in amino acids: CASSLSGVIYEQYF. The DNA for the CDR3 is TGTGCCAGCAGCTTATCGGGGGTTATCTACGAGCAGTACTTC. The full variable domain, rest sourced from reference TRBV11-2 and TRBJ2-7, is EAGVAQSPRYKIIEKRQSVAFWCNPISGHATLYWYQQILGQGPKLLIQFQNNGVVDDSQLPKDRFSAERLKGVDSTLKIQPAKLEDSAVYLCASSLSGVIYEQYFGPGTRLTVT.

This clonotype occurred many times. The rearrangement joins TRBV27 to TRBJ1-6; D not resolved. Germline V CDR1 and CDR2: MNHEY, SMNVEV (reference sequence). Trimming cost V 7 bases and J 7 bases, with 11 bases left between them. The CDR3 is 13 residues long. CDR3 sequence (DNA): TGTGCCAGCACGTTTGCGGAGAATTCACCCCTCCACTTT. Translating it yields CASTFAENSPLHF.

The sample holds a few counts of this clonotype. The chain links TRBV9 to TRBJ2-7, with D tentatively TRBD1 or TRBD2 (5 bases each). The V end was cut by 4 bases, the J end by 6 bases, with 17 bases between. The germline gives CDR1 SGDLS, CDR2 YYNGEE. The CDR3 totals 14 residues. Written as DNA, the CDR3 is TGTGCCAGCAGCCCACCCACTGGGGGTCTCGAGCAGTACTTC. Encoded protein: CASSPPTGGLEQYF.

This clonotype turned up a few times. CDR3 sequence (DNA): TGTGCCAGCAAATATGGCAATCAGCCCCAGCATTTT. Encoded protein: CASKYGNQPQHF. The chain has TRBV6-1 and TRBJ1-5, with D uncertain. The CDR3 covers 12 residues. Germline V CDR1 and CDR2: MNHNS, SASEGT. The V gene lost 7 bases and the J gene lost 2 bases, with 6 bases spanning the gap.

A word on this clonotype: A much larger clone differs from this one at a single base, so this may be a read error. The V call is TRBV20-1, the J call TRBJ1-2; D perhaps matches TRBD1 (6 bases). Per germline, CDR1 DFQATT and CDR2 SNEGSKA (reference sequence). This CDR3 spans 12 amino acids. The CDR3 loop is CGITGSSYGYTF. DNA for the CDR3: TGCGGTATCACAGGGAGTAGCTATGGCTACACCTTC.

This chain uses TRBV7-3 with TRBJ1-2; D might be TRBD1 (6 bases). Looked up from germline, CDR1 is SGHTA and CDR2 is FQGTGA. Trimming cost V 2 bases and J 5 bases, with 9 bases left between them. CDR3 length equals 13 residues. DNA of the CDR3: TGTGCCAGCAGCTTAGAACAGGGATATGGCTACACCTTC. Residues: CASSLEQGYGYTF. The full variable domain, rest sourced from reference TRBV7-3 and TRBJ1-2, is GAGVSQTPSNKVTEKGKYVELRCDPISGHTALYWYRQSLGQGPEFLIYFQGTGAADDSGLPNDRFFAVRPEGSVSTLKIQRTERGDSAVYLCASSLEQGYGYTFGSGTRLTVV.

This clonotype was counted at least ten times. This chain links TRBV5-5 with TRBJ2-1; weak D call: TRBD1 (6 bases). Trimming cost V 4 bases and J 4 bases, with 12 bases left between them. Looked up from germline, CDR1 is SGHKS and CDR2 is YYEKEE (reference sequence). This CDR3 comprises 14 residues. The CDR3 is CASSRDTRYNEQFF. CDR3 bases: TGTGCCAGCAGCAGGGACACTCGGTACAATGAGCAGTTCTTC.

This clonotype was counted many times. The chain joins TRBV5-1 to TRBJ2-7; 10 positions match TRBD2. CDR1 is SGHRS, CDR2 YFSETQ, per germline. J was trimmed by 5 bases and V by 4 bases; bases with no gene match: 6. The CDR3 runs 14 residues. Here the CDR3 DNA reads TGCGCCAGCAGCCGTACTGGACTAGCGGACGAGCAGTACTTC. It encodes CASSRTGLADEQYF.

This clonotype was counted ten times or more. A read error may account for a junction end that differs from germline. The chain's CDR3 is CASREDSSSGTDTQYF. The CDR3 DNA reads as TGTGCCAGCAGGGAAGACTCTAGTTCCGGCACAGATACGCAGTATTTT. The V and J genes are TRBV2 and TRBJ2-3; no definite D call. This CDR3 contains 16 residues. CDR1 is SNHLY and CDR2 is FYNNEI in the germline V gene.

V and J are TRBV20-1 and TRBJ2-7; 8 bases fit TRBD2. V shed 3 bases, J shed 8 bases, and the junction held 24 bases outside the gene matches. Germline assignment: CDR1 DFQATT and CDR2 SNEGSKA (reference sequence). There are 18 residues in the CDR3. The CDR3 DNA follows: TGCAGTGCTAGCTTAAAACGGGGGGGCGGGAACTATCCTACCCAGCAGTACTTC. Translated, it gives CSASLKRGGGNYPTQQYF.